Below, one T cell receptor (beta chain) is given with its context. A library of TCRbeta sequences, prepared with unique molecular identifiers, was generated. TCRdb re-derived calls from the PCR reads in MiXCR, one entry per CDR3 protein. The sample records 200,000 to 250,000 distinct CDR3 sequences, roughly 9% being singletons. The record originates from a study of T-cell reconstitution after alpha-beta-depleted transplantation in children. This CDR3 region has 13 residues. The V gene's germline CDR1 is ENHRY and CDR2 SYGVKD. The ends lost 10 bases at V and 5 bases at J; junction bases unmatched: 9. The chain couples TRBV10-3 to TRBJ2-5; 8 positions agree with TRBD1. The sequenced sample was PBMCs from the stem cell graft donor, obtained from the stem cell graft. The TCR sequence derives from a human donor who donated a stem cell graft to a child with acute lymphoblastic leukemia. DNA of the CDR3: TGTGCCACTCAGACAGGGGTACCGGAGACCCAGTACTTC. Residues: CATQTGVPETQYF.